The present T cell receptor (beta chain) was sequenced within a study of blood T cells in healthy people across ages. Findings of the study overall: Age brought a roughly linear fall in TCR beta diversity measured per million T cells.

Primers used in a second PCR of about 7 to 12 cycles were a sample-barcoded 5' primer and a J-beta primer mix. CDR3-containing paired-end reads numbering at least 2.5 million came from each sample. TCRdb reprocessed the 5' RACE reads via MiXCR and lists one record per CDR3 protein. The sample records over 1,500,000 distinct CDR3 sequences, around 48% being singletons. Every donor provided roughly 10 milliliters of peripheral blood. Of note for this clonotype: What it recognizes is unknown.

The sequenced material came from blood. This clonotype originated in a woman between 40 and 50 years old in good health.

Written as DNA, the CDR3 is TGCGCCAGCAGCTTGGCCGGGGGGAAGTTCTACGAGCAGTACTTC. It specifies CASSLAGGKFYEQYF. V usage is TRBV5-1 and J usage is TRBJ2-7; the match to TRBD2 covers 7 bases. The trim removed 0 bases at V and 3 bases at J, leaving 6 bases unmatched. Germline lookup yields CDR1 SGHRS and CDR2 YFSETQ. CDR3 length: 15 amino acids.